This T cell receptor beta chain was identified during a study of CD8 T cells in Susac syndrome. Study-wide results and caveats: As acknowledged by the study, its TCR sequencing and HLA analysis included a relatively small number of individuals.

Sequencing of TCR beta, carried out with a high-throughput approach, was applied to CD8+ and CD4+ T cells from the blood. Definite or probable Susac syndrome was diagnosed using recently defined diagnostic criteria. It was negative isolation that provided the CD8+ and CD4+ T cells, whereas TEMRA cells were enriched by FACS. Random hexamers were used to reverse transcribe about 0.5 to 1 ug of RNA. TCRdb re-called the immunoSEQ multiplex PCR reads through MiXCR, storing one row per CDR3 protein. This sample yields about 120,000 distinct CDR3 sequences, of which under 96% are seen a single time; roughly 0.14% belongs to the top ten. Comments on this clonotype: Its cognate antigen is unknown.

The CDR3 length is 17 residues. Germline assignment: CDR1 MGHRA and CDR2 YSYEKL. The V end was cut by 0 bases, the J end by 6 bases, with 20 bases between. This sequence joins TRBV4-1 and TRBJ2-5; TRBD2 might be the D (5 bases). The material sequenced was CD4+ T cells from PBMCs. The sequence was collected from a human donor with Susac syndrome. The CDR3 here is CASSQDEANKRVKTQYF. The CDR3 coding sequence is TGCGCCAGCAGCCAAGATGAGGCTAACAAGAGGGTAAAGACCCAGTACTTC.